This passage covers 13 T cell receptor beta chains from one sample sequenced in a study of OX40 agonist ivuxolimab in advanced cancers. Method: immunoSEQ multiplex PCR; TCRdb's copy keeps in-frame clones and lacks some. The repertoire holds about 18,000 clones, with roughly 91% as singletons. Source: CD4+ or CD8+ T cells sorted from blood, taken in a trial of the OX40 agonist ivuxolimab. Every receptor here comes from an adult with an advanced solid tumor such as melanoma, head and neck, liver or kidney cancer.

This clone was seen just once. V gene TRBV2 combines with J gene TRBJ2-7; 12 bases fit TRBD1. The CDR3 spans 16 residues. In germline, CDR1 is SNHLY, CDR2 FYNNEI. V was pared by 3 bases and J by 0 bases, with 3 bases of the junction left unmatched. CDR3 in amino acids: CASSDGTGGFSYEQYF. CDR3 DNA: TGTGCCAGCAGTGACGGGACAGGGGGCTTCTCCTACGAGCAGTACTTC.

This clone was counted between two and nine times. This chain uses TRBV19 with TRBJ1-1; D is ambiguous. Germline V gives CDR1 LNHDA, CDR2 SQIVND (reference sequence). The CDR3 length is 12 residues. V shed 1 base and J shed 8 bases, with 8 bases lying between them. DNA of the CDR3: TGTGCCAGTAGTATAGGTGGCGTAGAAGCTTTCTTT. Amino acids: CASSIGGVEAFF.

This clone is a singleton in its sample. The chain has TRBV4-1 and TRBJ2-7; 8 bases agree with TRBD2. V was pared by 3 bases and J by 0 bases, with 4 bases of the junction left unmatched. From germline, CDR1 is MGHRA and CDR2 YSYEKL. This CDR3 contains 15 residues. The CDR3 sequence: CASSHLAGLSYEQYF. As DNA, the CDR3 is TGCGCCAGCAGCCATCTAGCGGGCCTCTCCTACGAGCAGTACTTC.

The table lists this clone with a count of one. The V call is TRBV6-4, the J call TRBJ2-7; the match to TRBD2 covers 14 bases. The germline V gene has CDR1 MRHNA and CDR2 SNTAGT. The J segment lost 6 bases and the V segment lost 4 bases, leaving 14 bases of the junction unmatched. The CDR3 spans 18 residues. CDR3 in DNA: TGTGCCAGCAGTGCCCTGGGACTAGCGGGGGTCTCACTCTCCGAGCAGTACTTC. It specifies CASSALGLAGVSLSEQYF.

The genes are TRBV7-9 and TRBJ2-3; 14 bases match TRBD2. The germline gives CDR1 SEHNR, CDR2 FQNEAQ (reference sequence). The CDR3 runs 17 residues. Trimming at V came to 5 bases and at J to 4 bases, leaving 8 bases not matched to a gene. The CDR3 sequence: CASSPRLAGGPADTQYF. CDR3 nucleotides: TGTGCCAGCAGCCCCCGACTAGCGGGAGGGCCCGCAGATACGCAGTATTTT. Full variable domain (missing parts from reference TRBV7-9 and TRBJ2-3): DTGVSQNPRHKITKRGQNVTFRCDPISEHNRLYWYRQTLGQGPEFLTYFQNEAQLEKSRLLSDRFSAERPKGSFSTLEIQRTEQGDSAMYLCASSPRLAGGPADTQYFGPGTRLTVL.

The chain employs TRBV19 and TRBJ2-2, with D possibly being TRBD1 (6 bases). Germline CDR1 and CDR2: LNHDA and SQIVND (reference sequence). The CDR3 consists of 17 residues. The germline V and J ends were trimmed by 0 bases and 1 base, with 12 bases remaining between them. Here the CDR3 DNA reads TGTGCCAGTAGTATAGATCGGACAGCAATGAACACCGGGGAGCTGTTTTTT. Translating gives CASSIDRTAMNTGELFF.

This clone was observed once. As DNA, the CDR3 is TGTGCCAGCAGCCACAAGGCGGGGAATGAAAAACTGTTTTTT. Protein sequence: CASSHKAGNEKLFF. The chain has TRBV9 and TRBJ1-4; unclear D gene. Germline loops: CDR1 SGDLS, CDR2 YYNGEE. Trimming pared 4 bases from V and 5 bases from J, leaving 12 bases between. The CDR3 contains 14 residues.

The CDR3 sequence is CASSIRTGSYEQYF. The CDR3 bases are TGTGCCAGCAGCATTCGGACGGGCTCCTACGAGCAGTACTTC. The V call is TRBV27, the J call TRBJ2-7, with D unresolved. V lost 6 bases, J lost 0 bases, and 12 bases lay in between. There are 14 residues in the CDR3. Germline lookup yields CDR1 MNHEY and CDR2 SMNVEV (reference sequence).

CDR3 sequence (DNA): TGTGCCAGCAGCTTGGACGTTAACTATGGCTACACCTTC. Its translation is CASSLDVNYGYTF. V is TRBV5-5 and J is TRBJ1-2, with D hard to call. The germline CDR1 and CDR2 sequences are SGHKS and YYEKEE (reference sequence). This CDR3 has 13 amino acids. V was shortened by 0 bases and J by 1 base, with 4 bases between the two germline ends.

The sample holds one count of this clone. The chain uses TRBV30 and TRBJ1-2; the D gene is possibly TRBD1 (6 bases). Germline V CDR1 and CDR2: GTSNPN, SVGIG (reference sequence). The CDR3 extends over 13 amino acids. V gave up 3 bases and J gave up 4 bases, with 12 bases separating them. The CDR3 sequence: CAWSRGRLYGYTF. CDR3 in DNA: TGTGCCTGGAGCCGGGGGCGACTCTATGGCTACACCTTC.

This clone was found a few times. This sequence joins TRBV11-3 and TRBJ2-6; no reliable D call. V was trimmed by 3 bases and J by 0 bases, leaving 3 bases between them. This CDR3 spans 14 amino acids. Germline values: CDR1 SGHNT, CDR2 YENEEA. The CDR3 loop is CASSFSSGANVLTF. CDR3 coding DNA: TGTGCCAGCAGCTTCAGCTCTGGGGCCAACGTCCTGACTTTC.

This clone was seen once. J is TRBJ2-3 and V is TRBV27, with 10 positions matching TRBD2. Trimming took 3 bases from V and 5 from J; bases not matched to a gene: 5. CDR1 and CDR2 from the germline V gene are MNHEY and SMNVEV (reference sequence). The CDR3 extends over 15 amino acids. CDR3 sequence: CASSFLAGVEDTQYF. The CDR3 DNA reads TGTGCCAGCAGTTTTCTAGCGGGAGTAGAAGATACGCAGTATTTT.

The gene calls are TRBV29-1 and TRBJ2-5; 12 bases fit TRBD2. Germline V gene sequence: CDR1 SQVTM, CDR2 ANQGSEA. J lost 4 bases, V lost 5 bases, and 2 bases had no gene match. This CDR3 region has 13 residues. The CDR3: CSVTLAGGETQYF. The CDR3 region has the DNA TGCAGCGTTACACTAGCGGGAGGAGAGACCCAGTACTTC. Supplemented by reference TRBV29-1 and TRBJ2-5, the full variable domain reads SAVISQKPSRDICQRGTSLTIQCQVDSQVTMMFWYRQQPGQSLTLIATANQGSEATYESGFVIDKFPISRPNLTFSTLTVSNMSPEDSSIYLCSVTLAGGETQYFGPGTRLLVL.